This paragraph covers one TCR beta chain sequence. Its antigen is unknown. V gave up 6 bases and J gave up 6 bases, with 11 bases separating them. The germline CDR1 and CDR2 sequences are KGHSH and LQKENI. The CDR3 sequence is 12 residues long. This sample is drawn from a study of cytomegalovirus exposure and HLA in healthy donors. About the research overall: Among the 300 to 400 donors who were genotyped, about 80% fell in the genetic ancestry cluster that is associated with self-reported Caucasian donors.

General observations from the study: With DRB1 most and HLA-C fewest, TCR association rates differed between HLA loci in a later analysis. High sensitivity and specificity were reportedly achieved when the classifier diagnosed cytomegalovirus status. The presence/absence work took it that sequencing depth was about the same across donors.

It was with 60 Vbeta and 13 Jbeta primers that the PCR ran. Generated by immunoSEQ multiplex PCR, the TCRdb table keeps only in-frame clones and is missing some. The table includes tens of thousands of clones, roughly two thirds detected once. Sequencing was performed on PBMCs. This chain uses TRBV18 with TRBJ1-2, with a possible D match to TRBD1 (6 bases). The receptor's source is a male donor in good health and CMV-seropositive. This CDR3 is CASSLQGDGYTF. For the CDR3, the DNA is TGTGCCAGCTCGTTACAGGGTGATGGCTACACCTTC.